Presented here are 14 T cell receptor beta chains from one specimen sequenced in a study of cytomegalovirus exposure and HLA in healthy donors. Using immunoSEQ multiplex PCR, the repertoire was profiled, and TCRdb retains in-frame clones only, with some absent. The sample yields about 220,000 clones, around four fifths seen once. Sequences were obtained from PBMCs. The receptors stem from a woman younger than 45 in good health and CMV-seropositive.

The table lists this clone with a count of one. The CDR3 nucleotides read TGCGCCAGCAGTGATACAGGGGGCACTGAAGCTTTCTTT. Translated: CASSDTGGTEAFF. The rearrangement uses TRBV10-1 and TRBJ1-1; 8 nucleotides agree with TRBD1. The CDR3 covers 13 residues. J lost 4 bases, V lost 3 bases, and 1 base had no gene match. The germline CDR1 and CDR2 sequences are WNHNN and SYGVQD (reference sequence).

The chain joins TRBV7-2 to TRBJ2-3, with TRBD2 identical over 11 bases. Germline-derived CDR1 and CDR2 are SGHTA and FQGNSA. V shed 3 bases and J 0 bases; nucleotides not matched to a gene: 5. The CDR3 contains 17 residues. The CDR3 coding sequence is TGTGCCAGCAGCTTCCAGACTAGCGGGGCTAGCACAGATACGCAGTATTTT. Its translation is CASSFQTSGASTDTQYF.

The rearrangement links TRBV11-2 to TRBJ2-1; 10 nucleotides match TRBD2. The CDR3 totals 15 residues. Trimming at V came to 4 bases and at J to 5 bases, leaving 5 bases not matched to a gene. Germline values: CDR1 SGHAT, CDR2 FQNNGV. CDR3 coding DNA: TGTGCCAGCAGCTCCACTAGCGGGAAACACAATGAGCAGTTCTTC. Protein: CASSSTSGKHNEQFF.

V is TRBV2 and J is TRBJ2-6, with 7 bases fitting TRBD2. Germline lookup yields CDR1 SNHLY and CDR2 FYNNEI. The CDR3 is 17 amino acids. The J segment lost 0 bases and the V segment lost 5 bases, leaving 7 bases of the junction unmatched. This CDR3 reads CASSRQPGGSGANVLTF. CDR3 sequence (DNA): TGTGCCAGCAGTCGCCAACCGGGGGGCTCTGGGGCCAACGTCCTGACTTTC.

V usage is TRBV4-1 and J usage is TRBJ1-4; possibly TRBD1 for D (5 bases). The CDR3 has 15 amino acids. Germline V gene data show CDR1 as MGHRA and CDR2 as YSYEKL. The V and J ends lost 1 base and 2 bases respectively, with 8 bases between them. The CDR3 coding sequence is TGCGCCAGCAGCCAAGTGGGGCGGACTAATGAAAAACTGTTTTTT. This encodes CASSQVGRTNEKLFF.

Concerning this clone itself: This could be a read error, since a much larger clone is one nucleotide away. The genes are TRBV5-4 and TRBJ1-3, with D possibly matching TRBD1 (5 bases). The CDR3 contains 14 residues. Germline V gene lookup returns CDR1 SGHNT and CDR2 YYREEE (reference sequence). Trimming shortened V by 2 bases and J by 0 bases, and 6 bases separated the two germline ends. DNA for the CDR3: TGTGCCAGCAGCTTAAGGGGCTCTGGAAACACCATATATTTT. Translation gives CASSLRGSGNTIYF.

This clone has only one observation. The chain employs TRBV28 and TRBJ2-1; 7 positions match TRBD2. Germline loops: CDR1 MDHEN, CDR2 SYDVKM. The CDR3 runs 13 residues. The V gene end was trimmed by 11 bases and the J gene end by 13 bases; junction bases not matched to a gene: 17. CDR3 sequence reads: CAAGEKARSDQFF. The CDR3 bases are TGTGCCGCGGGGGAAAAAGCGCGGTCTGACCAGTTCTTC.

The rearrangement joins TRBV29-1 to TRBJ1-2; D may be TRBD1 (5 bases). V gave up 6 bases and J gave up 7 bases, with 18 bases separating them. The CDR3 runs to 13 residues. Germline CDR1 SQVTM, CDR2 ANQGSEA. The CDR3 is CSVRTSNSGGYTF. The DNA of the CDR3 is TGCAGCGTCAGGACAAGTAACAGTGGTGGCTACACCTTC.

This chain connects TRBV4-3 to TRBJ1-2; D not certain. The CDR3 loop spans 15 amino acids. V was clipped by 5 bases and J by 0 bases, with 13 bases between them. The germline CDR1 and CDR2 sequences are LGHNA and YSLEER. CDR3 protein: CASSAQYSSNYGYTF. CDR3 nucleotides: TGCGCCAGCAGCGCTCAGTACTCCTCTAACTATGGCTACACCTTC.

The chain is built from TRBV7-2 and TRBJ2-7, with TRBD1 matching 8 bases. The CDR3 is 15 amino acids. Germline V lookup: CDR1 SGHTA, CDR2 FQGNSA. The junction had 3 bases not matched to a gene; V was cut back by 2 bases and J by 0 bases. DNA for the CDR3: TGTGCCAGCAGCTTATCGGACAGGGCCTCCTACGAGCAGTACTTC. It encodes CASSLSDRASYEQYF. The complete variable domain, with remaining parts taken from reference TRBV7-2 and TRBJ2-7, reads GAGVSQSPSNKVTEKGKDVELRCDPISGHTALYWYRQSLGQGLEFLIYFQGNSAPDKSGLPSDRFSAERTGGSVSTLTIQRTQQEDSAVYLCASSLSDRASYEQYFGPGTRLTVT.

This clone was counted once. The rearrangement joins TRBV11-2 to TRBJ2-7, with D unclear. The V end lost 5 bases, the J end lost 2 bases, and 13 bases lay between the germline ends. Germline assignment: CDR1 SGHAT and CDR2 FQNNGV. The length of the CDR3 is 14 residues. For the CDR3, the DNA is TGTGCCAGCAGCCTCCCTTTTAGACCCTACGAGCAGTACTTC. The encoded protein is CASSLPFRPYEQYF.

The chain uses TRBV5-1 and TRBJ2-7; D is ambiguous. The CDR3 contains 13 residues. Trimming stripped 4 bases from V and 0 bases from J, with 8 bases between. The germline V gene encodes CDR1 SGHRS and CDR2 YFSETQ. The CDR3 DNA sequence: TGCGCCAGCAGCATCTCGGTCTCCTACGAGCAGTACTTC. The encoded protein is CASSISVSYEQYF.

This clone was found a few times. The chain is built from TRBV5-1 and TRBJ1-2; the D is unclear. CDR3 size: 11 residues. Trimming cost V 4 bases and J 4 bases, with 5 bases left between them. Germline CDR1 and CDR2: SGHRS and YFSETQ. This CDR3 reads CASSGGYGYTF. CDR3 DNA: TGCGCCAGCAGCGGAGGCTATGGCTACACCTTC.

This clone was picked up a small number of times. This chain uses TRBV7-2 with TRBJ1-2; D unresolved. Germline values: CDR1 SGHTA, CDR2 FQGNSA. This CDR3 has 13 residues. V lost 1 base and J 9 bases, leaving 12 bases between the germline ends. DNA of the CDR3: TGTGCCAGCAGCTTAGTCGAGGGTCGGCGCTACACCTTC. As protein: CASSLVEGRRYTF.